The 29 T cell receptor beta chains below come from one sample, sequenced in a study of beta chain features in type 1 diabetes. Findings of the study overall: Researchers report that Type 1 diabetes patients had moderately but significantly shorter TCRB CDR3s across all four CD4+ subsets.

Their antigen targets remain unknown. The study reverse transcribed the entire isolated RNA, so it sequenced expressed TCRB transcripts. Sequenced by immunoSEQ multiplex PCR; TCRdb stores in-frame clones only, minus some. Of about 660,000 clones in the sample, roughly 13% were seen once. The specimen sequenced was naive CD4+ T cells from blood. Source of these receptors: a man aged 18 to 29 with type 1 diabetes.

This clone was observed a few times. The genes are TRBV10-3 and TRBJ2-7, with a tentative D call TRBD2 (6 bases). The germline V gene has CDR1 ENHRY and CDR2 SYGVKD. Trimming cost V 3 bases and J 4 bases, with 10 bases left between them. The CDR3 sequence is 13 residues long. The chain's CDR3 is CAISDAGGYEQYF. CDR3 DNA sequence: TGTGCCATCAGTGATGCCGGGGGATACGAGCAGTACTTC.

The genes are TRBV21-1 and TRBJ2-1; TRBD1 is the table's D call, not checked against the DNA. TRBV21-1 is listed as a pseudogene. The CDR3 extends over 13 amino acids. CDR3 loop: CASKGHPPYEQFF. CDR3 DNA sequence: TGTGCCAGCAAGGGACACCCACCCTATGAGCAGTTCTTC.

The table lists this clone with a few counts. This chain connects TRBV27 to TRBJ2-7, with a possible D match to TRBD2 (5 bases). V gave up 4 bases and J gave up 8 bases, with 21 bases separating them. The V gene's germline CDR1 is MNHEY and CDR2 SMNVEV (reference sequence). This CDR3 comprises 15 residues. CDR3 sequence reads: CASSSELEVALKQYF. The CDR3 nucleotides are TGTGCCAGCAGTTCGGAACTAGAGGTGGCGTTAAAGCAGTACTTC.

This sequence joins TRBV30 and TRBJ1-1; no reliable D call. The germline CDR1 and CDR2 sequences are GTSNPN and SVGIG (reference sequence). V was shortened by 2 bases and J by 4 bases, with 8 bases between the two germline ends. There are 12 residues in the CDR3. The chain's CDR3 is CAWSIGLTEAFF. In DNA, the CDR3 is TGTGCCTGGAGTATAGGGCTCACTGAAGCTTTCTTT.

V is TRBV19 and J is TRBJ2-1, with TRBD1 matching over 8 bases. The V segment lost 11 bases and the J segment 0 bases; nucleotides outside the gene matches: 9. Germline-derived CDR1 and CDR2 are LNHDA and SQIVND (reference sequence). This CDR3 spans 15 amino acids. The CDR3 reads CAGRSTGVSYNEQFF. DNA of the CDR3: TGTGCCGGGAGATCGACAGGGGTCTCCTACAATGAGCAGTTCTTC.

This sequence joins TRBV29-1 and TRBJ1-1, with unresolved D. Germline assignment: CDR1 SQVTM and CDR2 ANQGSEA. The CDR3 covers 13 residues. The V end was cut by 4 bases, the J end by 8 bases, with 17 bases between. The CDR3 nucleotides read TGCAGCGTTGTTCGGAGGCATATGGTAGAAGCTTTCTTT. The encoded protein is CSVVRRHMVEAFF.

A few counts support this clone. This chain connects TRBV10-3 to TRBJ1-2; 9 nucleotides align to TRBD1. Trimming removed 4 bases from V and 4 bases from J; junction bases left unmatched: 4. The CDR3 runs to 14 residues. Germline V gene sequence: CDR1 ENHRY, CDR2 SYGVKD. The CDR3 DNA sequence: TGTGCCATCAGTGGGGACAGGGTCGGCTATGGCTACACCTTC. This gives the protein CAISGDRVGYGYTF.

As concerns this clone: Additional DNA sequences in this sample encode the identical CDR3. V gene TRBV18 combines with J gene TRBJ2-1; 13 bases are shared with TRBD2. The CDR3 has 15 amino acids. The ends lost 6 bases at V and 5 bases at J; junction bases unmatched: 4. In germline, CDR1 is KGHSH, CDR2 LQKENI. The CDR3: CASSQGLAGDNEQFF. CDR3 sequence (DNA): TGTGCCAGCTCTCAAGGACTAGCGGGGGACAATGAGCAGTTCTTC. The variable domain in full, completed from reference TRBV18 and TRBJ2-1, reads NAGVMQNPRHLVRRRGQEARLRCSPMKGHSHVYWYRQLPEEGLKFMVYLQKENIIDESGMPKERFSAEFPKEGPSILRIQQVVRGDSAAYFCASSQGLAGDNEQFFGPGTRLTVL.

A few counts support this clone. CDR3 sequence reads: CAISERFGGDGETQYF. In nucleotides, the CDR3 is TGTGCCATCAGTGAGAGGTTTGGAGGGGACGGAGAGACCCAGTACTTC. This sequence joins TRBV10-3 and TRBJ2-5, with D maybe TRBD2 (6 bases). This CDR3 has 16 residues. CDR1 is ENHRY and CDR2 is SYGVKD in the germline V gene. The V gene lost 2 bases and the J gene lost 4 bases, with 17 bases spanning the gap.

This clone occurred a few times. The V and J genes are TRBV30 and TRBJ1-1, with unresolved D. From germline, CDR1 is GTSNPN and CDR2 SVGIG (reference sequence). The CDR3 extends over 14 amino acids. Trimming removed 0 bases at V and 4 bases at J, with 12 bases between. The CDR3 nucleotides are TGTGCCTGGAGTGTACTCACCCGGGGCACTGAAGCTTTCTTT. It codes for CAWSVLTRGTEAFF.

The chain employs TRBV30 and TRBJ2-5; 8 bases agree with TRBD2. V lost 7 bases to trimming and J lost 4 bases; unmatched junction nucleotides: 14. The CDR3 runs 15 residues. From germline, CDR1 is GTSNPN and CDR2 SVGIG (reference sequence). CDR3 in DNA: TGTGCCTTTCACCCCGGGGGGGCCGGGGGAGAGACCCAGTACTTC. It is translated as CAFHPGGAGGETQYF.

This clone was seen a handful of times. CDR3 nucleotide sequence: TGTGCCAGCAGTCTCCGTCGGGGCGAGCAGTACTTC. This translates into CASSLRRGEQYF. This chain connects TRBV28 to TRBJ2-7, with D possibly TRBD2 on 5 matching bases. The CDR3 has 12 residues. Trimming left V 5 bases short and J 6 bases short, with 11 bases between. CDR1 and CDR2 (germline): MDHEN, SYDVKM.

A few counts support this clone. This sequence joins TRBV28 and TRBJ2-1; D unclear. This CDR3 contains 12 residues. Germline CDR1 MDHEN, CDR2 SYDVKM. V dropped 3 bases and J dropped 7 bases, with 7 bases sitting between them. This CDR3 reads CASSFGDNEQFF. CDR3 DNA sequence: TGTGCCAGCAGTTTTGGCGATAATGAGCAGTTCTTC.

This clone was detected only a few times. J is TRBJ1-6 and V is TRBV6-5; D is unclear. There are 15 residues in the CDR3. Germline V lookup: CDR1 MNHEY, CDR2 SVGAGI. Between the trimmed V and J ends, which lost 1 base and 8 bases, there was a span of 12 bases. In DNA form, the CDR3 reads TGTGCCAGCAGTTACTGGGGAGGTTCTTATTCACCCCTCCACTTT. This gives the protein CASSYWGGSYSPLHF.

This clone has just a few counts. The gene calls are TRBV7-2 and TRBJ2-2; tentative D call: TRBD1 (6 bases). The CDR3 sequence is 16 residues long. Germline CDR1 reads SGHTA; CDR2 reads FQGNSA. Trimming cost V 5 bases and J 1 base, with 14 bases left between them. The CDR3 nucleotides read TGTGCCAGCAGCCCCCTGGGCAGGGGGAACACCGGGGAGCTGTTTTTT. Its translation: CASSPLGRGNTGELFF.

V and J are TRBV30 and TRBJ1-4, with D maybe TRBD1 (5 bases). The V end lost 4 bases, the J end lost 2 bases, and 8 bases lay between the germline ends. There are 13 residues in the CDR3. Germline CDR1 reads GTSNPN; CDR2 reads SVGIG (reference sequence). The CDR3 is CAWTKGTNEKLFF. The CDR3 DNA reads as TGTGCCTGGACTAAGGGGACTAATGAAAAACTGTTTTTT.

This clone appeared a few times. V is TRBV11-2 and J is TRBJ1-1, with 9 bases identical to TRBD1. The germline CDR1 and CDR2 sequences are SGHAT and FQNNGV. Losses at the gene ends were 4 bases for V and 2 bases for J; bases not matched to a gene: 11. CDR3 length equals 17 residues. The CDR3 DNA reads as TGTGCCAGCAGCTACCCTCGACAGGGGGTACTCAACACTGAAGCTTTCTTT. It is translated as CASSYPRQGVLNTEAFF. Using reference TRBV11-2 and TRBJ1-1 for the parts outside the CDR3, the full variable domain is EAGVAQSPRYKIIEKRQSVAFWCNPISGHATLYWYQQILGQGPKLLIQFQNNGVVDDSQLPKDRFSAERLKGVDSTLKIQPAKLEDSAVYLCASSYPRQGVLNTEAFFGQGTRLTVV.

This clone has more than one count but fewer than ten. CDR3 in amino acids: CASSQAGELAGINEQFF. DNA for the CDR3: TGTGCCAGCAGCCAAGCCGGGGAGCTAGCGGGTATCAATGAGCAGTTCTTC. The chain carries TRBV4-2 and TRBJ2-1; TRBD2 matches at 8 bases. Germline V gives CDR1 LGHNA, CDR2 YNFKEQ. The ends lost 1 base at V and 6 bases at J; junction bases unmatched: 11. There are 17 residues in the CDR3.

The J gene is TRBJ2-2, the V gene TRBV19, with 12 bases matching TRBD2. J was trimmed by 7 bases and V by 2 bases; bases with no gene match: 11. Germline loops: CDR1 LNHDA, CDR2 SQIVND (reference sequence). This CDR3 has 18 residues. Here the CDR3 reads CASSITRTSGNIGGELFF. The CDR3 DNA reads TGTGCCAGTAGTATAACCCGGACTAGCGGGAATATCGGCGGGGAGCTGTTTTTT.

This rearrangement joins TRBV11-2 to TRBJ2-4; D remains ambiguous. Trimming cost V 2 bases and J 0 bases, with 14 bases left between them. The CDR3 has 17 residues. CDR1 is SGHAT and CDR2 is FQNNGV in the germline V gene. The CDR3 DNA is TGTGCCAGCAGCTTACTCACAGCCCAGCTAGCCAAAAACATTCAGTACTTC. Amino acids: CASSLLTAQLAKNIQYF. Complete variable domain (other parts from reference TRBV11-2 and TRBJ2-4): EAGVAQSPRYKIIEKRQSVAFWCNPISGHATLYWYQQILGQGPKLLIQFQNNGVVDDSQLPKDRFSAERLKGVDSTLKIQPAKLEDSAVYLCASSLLTAQLAKNIQYFGAGTRLSVL.

This clone was found a few times. This sequence joins TRBV5-1 and TRBJ1-2; the D is unclear. The CDR3 sequence is 15 residues long. Trimming removed 0 bases from V and 3 bases from J, with 12 bases in between. The germline gives CDR1 SGHRS, CDR2 YFSETQ. CDR3 protein: CASSLEAGGDYGYTF. As DNA, the CDR3 is TGCGCCAGCAGCTTGGAGGCGGGCGGAGACTATGGCTACACCTTC.

There are a few counts of this clone. The chain employs TRBV6-5 and TRBJ2-2, with D possibly matching TRBD1 (6 bases). The CDR3 is 15 residues long. In germline, CDR1 is MNHEY, CDR2 SVGAGI. Trimming took off 6 bases at V and 5 bases at J, with 16 bases between the two ends. CDR3 amino acids: CASSPGHRATGELFF. In nucleotides, the CDR3 is TGTGCCAGCAGCCCGGGACACCGAGCGACCGGGGAGCTGTTTTTT.

The chain links TRBV9 to TRBJ2-5; D is perhaps TRBD1 (5 bases). With 0 bases removed from V and 2 bases from J, the gap between germline ends came to 14 bases. Per germline, CDR1 SGDLS and CDR2 YYNGEE. The CDR3 contains 16 residues. The CDR3 here is CASSVALTARQETQYF. In DNA, the CDR3 is TGTGCCAGCAGCGTAGCTTTGACAGCTAGACAAGAGACCCAGTACTTC.

DNA of the CDR3: TGTGCCGGTTCTGCGGCTAGCAAGGATGAGCAGTTCTTC. It is translated as CAGSAASKDEQFF. The gene calls are TRBV6-1 and TRBJ2-1, with a possible D match to TRBD2 (5 bases). Germline V CDR1 and CDR2: MNHNS, SASEGT. V was clipped by 11 bases and J by 8 bases, with 19 bases between them. This CDR3 region has 13 residues.

The genes are TRBV2 and TRBJ1-5; 11 nucleotides match TRBD1. The germline V gene has CDR1 SNHLY and CDR2 FYNNEI. This CDR3 comprises 16 residues. V lost 2 bases, J lost 5 bases, and 5 bases stayed unmatched. DNA for the CDR3: TGTGCCAGCAGTGAAAGGACAGGGGGCGGTTATCAGCCCCAGCATTTT. It specifies CASSERTGGGYQPQHF.

This clone was seen a handful of times. This rearrangement joins TRBV28 to TRBJ2-3; D is unclear. V gave up 2 bases and J gave up 2 bases, with 5 bases separating them. Germline V gene lookup returns CDR1 MDHEN and CDR2 SYDVKM. This CDR3 has 13 amino acids. Written as DNA, the CDR3 is TGTGCCAGCAGTTTACCGGACACAGATACGCAGTATTTT. Protein product: CASSLPDTDTQYF.

This clone was seen only a few times. This chain's CDR3 is CASSERWGPGGYTF. The CDR3 DNA sequence: TGTGCCAGCAGTGAACGGTGGGGACCGGGTGGCTACACCTTC. The chain links TRBV6-1 to TRBJ1-2; a weak D match, TRBD1 (5 bases). V lost 2 bases, J lost 7 bases, and 14 bases lay in between. CDR1 and CDR2 from the germline V gene are MNHNS and SASEGT. The CDR3 totals 14 residues.

Only a few counts were recorded for this clone. The chain carries TRBV6-5 and TRBJ2-5; D gene unclear. CDR3 length: 13 residues. The V and J ends lost 3 bases and 9 bases respectively, with 14 bases between them. Germline lookup yields CDR1 MNHEY and CDR2 SVGAGI. The CDR3 is CASSYAQADAQYF. The CDR3 bases are TGTGCCAGCAGTTATGCGCAGGCTGATGCCCAGTACTTC.

The rearrangement joins TRBV7-2 to TRBJ2-5, with 11 positions matching TRBD1. The junction had 8 bases not matched to a gene; V was cut back by 3 bases and J by 5 bases. CDR3 size: 16 residues. The germline V gene has CDR1 SGHTA and CDR2 FQGNSA. The CDR3 here is CASSFLDRGLGETQYF. The CDR3 nucleotides are TGTGCCAGCAGCTTCCTGGACAGGGGGCTCGGGGAGACCCAGTACTTC. Drawing the rest from reference TRBV7-2 and TRBJ2-5, the complete variable domain is GAGVSQSPSNKVTEKGKDVELRCDPISGHTALYWYRQSLGQGLEFLIYFQGNSAPDKSGLPSDRFSAERTGGSVSTLTIQRTQQEDSAVYLCASSFLDRGLGETQYFGPGTRLLVL.